Sequencing of this TCR beta chain was carried out in a study of somatic mutations in cytotoxic T cells in rheumatoid arthritis. Study-level findings and limits: Unlike healthy controls, rheumatoid arthritis patients had CD8+ clonality that increased with age.

In regard to this clone: The antigen is not known.

Germline V CDR1 and CDR2: SNHLY, FYNNEI. The CDR3 consists of 16 residues. After removal of 2 bases from V and 6 bases from J, the junction contained 13 bases not matched to a gene. Using immunoSEQ multiplex PCR, the repertoire was profiled, and TCRdb retains in-frame clones only, with some absent. The sample contains roughly 9,000 clones, roughly 75% of which appear only once. The chain combines TRBV2 with TRBJ2-7, with 7 bases fitting TRBD1. This clonotype was sampled from a woman aged 50 to 60 in good health. Sequencing was carried out using CD8+ T cells sorted from blood. CDR3 nucleotides: TGTGCCAGCAGTGAATGGTTTGGCTTGGGACAGTCCGAGCAGTACTTC. It encodes CASSEWFGLGQSEQYF.